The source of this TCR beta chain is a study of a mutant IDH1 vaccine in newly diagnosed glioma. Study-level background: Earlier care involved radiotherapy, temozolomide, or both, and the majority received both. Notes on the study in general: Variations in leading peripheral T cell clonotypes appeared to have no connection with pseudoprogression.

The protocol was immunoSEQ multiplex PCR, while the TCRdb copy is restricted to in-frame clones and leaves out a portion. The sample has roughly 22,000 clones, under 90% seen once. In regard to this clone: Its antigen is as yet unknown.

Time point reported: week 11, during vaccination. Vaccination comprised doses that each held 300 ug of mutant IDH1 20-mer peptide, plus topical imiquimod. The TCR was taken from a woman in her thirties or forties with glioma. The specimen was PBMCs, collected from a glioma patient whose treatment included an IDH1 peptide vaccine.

CDR3 in amino acids: CASSSSGTGRETQYF. DNA of the CDR3: TGTGCCAGCAGCTCGAGCGGGACGGGACGAGAGACCCAGTACTTC. V usage is TRBV6-1 and J usage is TRBJ2-5, with TRBD2 matching over 7 bases. The CDR3 covers 15 residues. Germline V gene sequence: CDR1 MNHNS, CDR2 SASEGT. V was pared by 6 bases and J by 4 bases, with 11 bases of the junction left unmatched.